This is a list of T cell receptor beta chains from one sample in a study of cytomegalovirus exposure and HLA in healthy donors. TCRdb's table, derived via immunoSEQ multiplex PCR, lists solely in-frame clones and lacks some. The repertoire holds about 120,000 clones, with roughly 9% as singletons. The specimen was PBMCs. Receptors originate from a man in his thirties or forties in good health and CMV-seronegative. The CDR3 runs from the conserved cysteine through the conserved F or W. A D gene is named only where the DNA matches it firmly. Rows may omit the clone size; those that give it use once, few, many or a size class.

d_gene	abundance	v_gene	j_gene	len	CDR3nt	CDR3aa
.	.	TRBV2	TRBJ1-2	13	TGTGCCAGCAGTTTAGACAGGAAAAATGGCTACACCTTC	CASSLDRKNGYTF
.	.	TRBV6-1	TRBJ1-1	11	TGTGCGGGGGGTGAAAACACTGAAGCTTTCTTT	CAGGENTEAFF
.	.	TRBV5-8	TRBJ2-7	15	TGTGCCAGCAGCACCCGACAGGTTAAGGTCTACGAGCAGTACTTC	CASSTRQVKVYEQYF
.	few	TRBV6-5	TRBJ1-5	15	TGTGCCAGCAGTCCCAGGGGTGGTGGCAATCAGCCCCAGCATTTT	CASSPRGGGNQPQHF
.	.	TRBV19	TRBJ2-2	16	TGTGCCAGTAGTCCTCCGGGGAGTAAGGGAACCGGGGAGCTGTTTTTT	CASSPPGSKGTGELFF
.	few	TRBV21-1	TRBJ2-1	16	TGTGCCAGCAGCAAATCGACAGGGTACTCCTACAATGAGCAGTTCTTC	CASSKSTGYSYNEQFF
.	few	TRBV19	TRBJ1-1	14	TGTGCCAGTAGTATAGGTCCAGGGAACACTGAAGCTTTCTTT	CASSIGPGNTEAFF
.	few	TRBV10-3	TRBJ2-2	17	TGTGCCATCAGTGTTCCTTATGTCAGATCGAACACCGGGGAGCTGTTTTTT	CAISVPYVRSNTGELFF
TRBD1	.	TRBV7-2	TRBJ2-7	14	TGTGCCAGCAGCCAGACGGACAGGGGGGTCGAGCAGTACTTC	CASSQTDRGVEQYF
.	few	TRBV27	TRBJ1-1	16	TGTGCCAGCAGTCCATCCCTCAAGACAGGTTACACTGAAGCTTTCTTT	CASSPSLKTGYTEAFF
.	.	TRBV6-5	TRBJ2-2	15	TGTGCCAGCCGTGGGCCAGGGCGAGACACCGGGGAGCTGTTTTTT	CASRGPGRDTGELFF
.	.	TRBV5-4	TRBJ2-7	15	TGTGCCAGCAGCGATGGCCCACCCGTCTCCTACGAGCAGTACTTC	CASSDGPPVSYEQYF
.	.	TRBV14	TRBJ1-2	16	TGTGCCAGCAGCCAAGATTTCGGGATATCCGACTATGGCTACACCTTC	CASSQDFGISDYGYTF
.	.	TRBV15	TRBJ2-7	15	TGTGCCACCAGCAGAGAGGCTGATCTCCCCTACGAGCAGTACTTC	CATSREADLPYEQYF
TRBD1	once	TRBV19	TRBJ2-7	16	TGTGCCAGTAGTGGGCGGACAGGGCAATTCCCCCACGAGCAGTACTTC	CASSGRTGQFPHEQYF
.	.	TRBV5-1	TRBJ1-2	14	TGCGCCAGCAGCTTGGGGGGGCTAGGCTATGGCTACACCTTC	CASSLGGLGYGYTF
.	.	TRBV7-7	TRBJ2-3	15	TGTGCTAGCAGCTTAGGTGCGGGGGCTACAGATACGCAGTATTTT	CASSLGAGATDTQYF
TRBD1	few	TRBV14	TRBJ2-3	16	TGTGCCAGCAGCCAAAGGGGACAGGGGACCCCAGATACGCAGTATTTT	CASSQRGQGTPDTQYF
TRBD1	.	TRBV19	TRBJ1-2	14	TGTGCCAGTAGTCCCGCTGGACAGGGGGATGGCTACACCTTC	CASSPAGQGDGYTF
.	few	TRBV7-8	TRBJ1-4	17	TGTGCCAGCAGCCCCGGGACAAGGGGAGCACGGGATGAAAAACTGTTTTTT	CASSPGTRGARDEKLFF
.	.	TRBV28	TRBJ1-1	16	TGTGCCAGCAGTTCAGACAGGTCCCCCTCGAACACTGAAGCTTTCTTT	CASSSDRSPSNTEAFF
TRBD2	few	TRBV4-3	TRBJ2-5	15	TGCGCCAGCAGCCGGGGTAGCGGGAACCAAGAGACCCAGTACTTC	CASSRGSGNQETQYF
TRBD1	few	TRBV28	TRBJ2-7	16	TGTGCCAGCAGTTTGCCACGCCGGGACAGGGTATACGAGCAGTACTTC	CASSLPRRDRVYEQYF
TRBD1	.	TRBV5-1	TRBJ1-1	15	TGCGCCAGCAGCCCTCGACAGGGGAGGGACACTGAAGCTTTCTTT	CASSPRQGRDTEAFF
TRBD1	few	TRBV5-8	TRBJ2-1	17	TGTGCCAGCAGCTCCCCGGGACAGGGTGCCTCCTACAATGAGCAGTTCTTC	CASSSPGQGASYNEQFF
TRBD1	few	TRBV5-1	TRBJ2-2	14	TGCGCCAGCAGCTTGGAAGGGGGCTCCGGGGAGCTGTTTTTT	CASSLEGGSGELFF
.	.	TRBV11-2	TRBJ1-1	14	TGTGCCAGCAGCTTGCAGACATTGAACACTGAAGCTTTCTTT	CASSLQTLNTEAFF
.	.	TRBV5-1	TRBJ1-5	14	TGCGCCAGCAGCCCGAACCCCAGGAATCAGCCCCAGCATTTT	CASSPNPRNQPQHF
.	.	TRBV7-3	TRBJ1-2	15	TGTGCCAGCAGCTTAACGAGGTCAGGGGAAAGTGGCTACACCTTC	CASSLTRSGESGYTF
TRBD2	.	TRBV7-8	TRBJ2-7	15	TGTGCCAGCAACTTAGCGGGAGGGCCGGAGTCCGAGCAGTACTTC	CASNLAGGPESEQYF
TRBD1	few	TRBV30	TRBJ1-5	13	TGTGCCTGGAGGGGACAGAGCAATCAGCCCCAGCATTTT	CAWRGQSNQPQHF
TRBD2	.	TRBV6-6	TRBJ2-3	14	TGTGCCAGCACCGTAGCGGGCCCCACAGATACGCAGTATTTT	CASTVAGPTDTQYF
.	.	TRBV21-1	TRBJ2-7	14	TGTGCCGGCATGGGGGACGGGAGCTCCTACGAGCAGTACTTC	CAGMGDGSSYEQYF
TRBD2	.	TRBV27	TRBJ2-7	16	TGTGCCAGCAGGATTCCGGGACTAGCGGGAACCTACGAGCAGTACTTC	CASRIPGLAGTYEQYF
.	few	TRBV20-1	TRBJ1-2	11	TGCAGTGCTACTACTAACTATGGCTACACCTTC	CSATTNYGYTF
.	few	TRBV11-3	TRBJ2-5	14	TGTGCCAGCAGCTCCCCTCAGGGGCAAGAGACCCAGTACTTC	CASSSPQGQETQYF
TRBD1	few	TRBV6-5	TRBJ2-7	14	TGTGCCAGCAGTTACCGGGACAGGAACTACGAGCAGTACTTC	CASSYRDRNYEQYF
.	few	TRBV5-1	TRBJ2-5	15	TGCGCCAGCGGCCAGGACAGTTTACCTCAAGAGACCCAGTACTTC	CASGQDSLPQETQYF
TRBD2	few	TRBV4-2	TRBJ2-7	16	TGTGCCAGCAGCCATGCCGGGACTAGCCTATCCTACGAGCAGTACTTC	CASSHAGTSLSYEQYF
TRBD1	few	TRBV4-3	TRBJ2-1	16	TGCGCCAGCAGCCAAGATAAGGGACAGGGCTACAATGAGCAGTTCTTC	CASSQDKGQGYNEQFF
TRBD1	few	TRBV14	TRBJ2-7	16	TGTGCCAGCAGCTTAATCCCGGGCAGGGGGTCCCACGAGCAGTACTTC	CASSLIPGRGSHEQYF
TRBD2	.	TRBV12-5	TRBJ2-1	15	TGTGCTAGTGGTTTAACGACTAGCGGATACAATGAGCAGTTCTTC	CASGLTTSGYNEQFF
TRBD2	few	TRBV2	TRBJ2-7	14	TGTGCCAGCAACTGGGCTAGCGGGGGGGAAGAGCAGTACTTC	CASNWASGGEEQYF
TRBD1	.	TRBV30	TRBJ1-2	13	TGTGCCTGGAGGAGGGACAGGCCCTATGGCTACACCTTC	CAWRRDRPYGYTF